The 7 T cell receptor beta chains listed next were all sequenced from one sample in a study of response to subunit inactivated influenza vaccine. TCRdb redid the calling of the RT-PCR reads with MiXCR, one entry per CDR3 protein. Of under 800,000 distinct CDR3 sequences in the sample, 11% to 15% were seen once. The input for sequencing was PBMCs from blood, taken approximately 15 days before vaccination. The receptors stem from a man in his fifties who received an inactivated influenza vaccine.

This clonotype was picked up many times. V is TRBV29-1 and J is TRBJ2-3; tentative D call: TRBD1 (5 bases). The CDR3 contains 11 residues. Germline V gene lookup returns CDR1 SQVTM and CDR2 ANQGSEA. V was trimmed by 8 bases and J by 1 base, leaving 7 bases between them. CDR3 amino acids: CSTRGTDTQYF. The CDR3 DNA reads TGCAGCACCAGGGGCACAGATACGCAGTATTTT.

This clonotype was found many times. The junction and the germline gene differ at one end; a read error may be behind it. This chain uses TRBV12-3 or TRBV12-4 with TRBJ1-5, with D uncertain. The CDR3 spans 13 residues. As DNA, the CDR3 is TGCGCCAGCAGCTTGGCCTCAAATCAGCCCCAGCATTTT. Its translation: CASSLASNQPQHF.

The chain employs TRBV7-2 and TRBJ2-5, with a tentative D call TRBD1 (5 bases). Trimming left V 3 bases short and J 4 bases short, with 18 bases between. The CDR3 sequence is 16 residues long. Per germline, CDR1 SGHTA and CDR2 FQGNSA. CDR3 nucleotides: TGTGCCAGCAGCTTCTCCGAGTTAGGGGTCGGAGAGACCCAGTACTTC. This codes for CASSFSELGVGETQYF.

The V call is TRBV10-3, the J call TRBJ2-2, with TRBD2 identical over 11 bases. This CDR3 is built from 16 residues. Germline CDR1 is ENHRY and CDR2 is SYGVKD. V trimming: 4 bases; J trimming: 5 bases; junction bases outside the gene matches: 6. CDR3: CAISGLAGRGTGELFF. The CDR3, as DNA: TGTGCCATCAGTGGACTAGCGGGAAGGGGGACCGGGGAGCTGTTTTTT.

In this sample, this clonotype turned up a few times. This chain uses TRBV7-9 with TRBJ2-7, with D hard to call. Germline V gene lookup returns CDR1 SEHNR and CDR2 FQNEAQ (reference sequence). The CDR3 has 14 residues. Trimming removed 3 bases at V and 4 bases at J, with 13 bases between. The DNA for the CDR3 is TGTGCCAGCAGCTTCGGTCCTGCCCCATACGAGCAGTACTTC. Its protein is CASSFGPAPYEQYF.

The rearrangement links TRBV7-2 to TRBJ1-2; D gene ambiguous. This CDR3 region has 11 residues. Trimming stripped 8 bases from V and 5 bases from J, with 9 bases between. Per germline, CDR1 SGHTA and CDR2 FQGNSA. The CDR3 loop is CASGFLYGYTF. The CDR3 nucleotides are TGTGCCAGCGGGTTCTTATATGGCTACACCTTC.

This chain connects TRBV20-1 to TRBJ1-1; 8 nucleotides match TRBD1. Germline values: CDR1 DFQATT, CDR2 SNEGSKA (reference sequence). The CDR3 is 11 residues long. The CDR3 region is CSRTGSVSSFF. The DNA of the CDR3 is TGCAGCCGGACAGGGTCTGTTTCGTCTTTCTTT.